This T cell receptor (beta chain) originates from a study of response to subunit inactivated influenza vaccine. The ends were cut back, 0 bases at V and 9 bases at J, with 21 bases in the middle. The CDR3 has 17 amino acids. Germline V gives CDR1 DFQATT, CDR2 SNEGSKA (reference sequence). This clonotype was counted at least ten times. TCRdb passed the RT-PCR reads through MiXCR, listing each CDR3 protein once. The table lists some 500,000 distinct CDR3 sequences, over 10% of them singletons. V and J are TRBV20-1 and TRBJ1-6; D remains ambiguous. This specimen was PBMCs from blood, taken 35 to 45 days after vaccination. The TCR sequence derives from a middle-aged man who received an inactivated influenza vaccine. The CDR3 nucleotides are TGCAGTGCTAGAGACCAAACCCCCGGCATGGTTGGTTCACCCCTCCACTTT. It is translated as CSARDQTPGMVGSPLHF.